This T cell receptor beta chain was documented in a study of cytomegalovirus exposure and HLA in healthy donors. Study-wide results and caveats: The study designated 150 to 200 TCR beta chains cytomegalovirus-associated. A reported reduction in N-insertions relative to the roughly 670-donor mean was seen in an Asian-associated ancestry cluster in a later analysis.

The PCR was carried out with 60 Vbeta primers and 13 Jbeta primers. Using immunoSEQ multiplex PCR, the repertoire was profiled, and TCRdb retains in-frame clones only, with some absent. This table holds 70,000 to 95,000 clones, 70% to 90% found once. For this clone: Antigen specificity is unknown.

V gave up 10 bases and J gave up 4 bases, with 10 bases separating them. The CDR3 is 11 residues long. CDR1 is MNHNY and CDR2 is SVGAGI in the germline V gene (reference sequence). Sequenced material: PBMCs. The clonotype comes from a woman aged 18-30 years in good health and CMV-seropositive. The gene calls are TRBV6-6 and TRBJ1-2; the D gene is possibly TRBD1 (5 bases). The CDR3 nucleotides are TGTGCCACCGATGACAGCTATGGCTACACCTTC. It codes for CATDDSYGYTF.